Following are 2 T cell receptor beta chains from one sample sequenced in a study of CD8 T cells in Susac syndrome. Random hexamers served to reverse transcribe roughly 0.45 to 1 ug RNA. TCRdb ran MiXCR on the immunoSEQ multiplex PCR reads and lists one entry per CDR3 protein. The table has 75,000 or so distinct CDR3 sequences, 94% seen once. What was sequenced was CD8+ T cells from PBMCs. These receptors all come from a human donor with Susac syndrome.

V gene TRBV7-9 combines with J gene TRBJ2-5, with TRBD1 matching 8 bases. V dropped 1 base and J dropped 5; count of bases not matched to a gene: 3. The CDR3 totals 14 residues. Germline values: CDR1 SEHNR, CDR2 FQNEAQ (reference sequence). The CDR3 DNA reads TGTGCCAGCAGCTTAGGATCAGGGGGCGAGACCCAGTACTTC. Protein product: CASSLGSGGETQYF.

The chain links TRBV20-1 to TRBJ1-5, with D perhaps TRBD1 (5 bases). The ends were cut back, 2 bases at V and 4 bases at J, with 15 bases in the middle. From germline, CDR1 is DFQATT and CDR2 SNEGSKA (reference sequence). CDR3 length: 15 amino acids. CDR3 nucleotide sequence: TGCAGTGCTAGAAGGGACCAGGGAGATAATCAGCCCCAGCATTTT. Translating gives CSARRDQGDNQPQHF.